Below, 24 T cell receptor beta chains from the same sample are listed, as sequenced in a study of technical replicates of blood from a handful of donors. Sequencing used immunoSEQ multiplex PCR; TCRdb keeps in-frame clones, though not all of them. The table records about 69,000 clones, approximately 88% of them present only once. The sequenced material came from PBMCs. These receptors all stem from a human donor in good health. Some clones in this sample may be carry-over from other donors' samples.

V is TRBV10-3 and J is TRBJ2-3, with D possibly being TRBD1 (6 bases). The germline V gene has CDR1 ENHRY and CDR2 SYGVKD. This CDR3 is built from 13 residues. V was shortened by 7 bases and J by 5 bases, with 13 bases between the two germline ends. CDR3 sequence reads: CAITAGVEDTQYF. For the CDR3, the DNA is TGTGCCATCACAGCAGGGGTTGAAGATACGCAGTATTTT.

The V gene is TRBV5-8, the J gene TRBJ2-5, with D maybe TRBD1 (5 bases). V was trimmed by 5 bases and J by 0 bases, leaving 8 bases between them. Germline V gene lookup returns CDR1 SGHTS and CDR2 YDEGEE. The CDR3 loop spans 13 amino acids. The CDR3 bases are TGTGCCAGCAGTCGCAGGGACCAAGAGACCCAGTACTTC. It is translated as CASSRRDQETQYF.

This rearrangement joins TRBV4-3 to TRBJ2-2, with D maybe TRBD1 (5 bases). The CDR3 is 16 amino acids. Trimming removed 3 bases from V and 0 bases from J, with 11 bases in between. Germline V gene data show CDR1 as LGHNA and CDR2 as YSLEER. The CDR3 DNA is TGCGCCAGCAGCCACGACAGACCCCCGAACACCGGGGAGCTGTTTTTT. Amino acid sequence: CASSHDRPPNTGELFF.

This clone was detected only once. CDR3 DNA: TGTGCCTGGACAACAGGGGTTGGCACAGATACGCAGTATTTT. This codes for CAWTTGVGTDTQYF. The chain recombines TRBV30 with TRBJ2-3; TRBD1 agrees at 7 bases. Germline CDR1 is GTSNPN and CDR2 is SVGIG (reference sequence). The junction had 5 bases not matched to a gene; V was cut back by 4 bases and J by 1 base. The CDR3 is made up of 14 amino acids.

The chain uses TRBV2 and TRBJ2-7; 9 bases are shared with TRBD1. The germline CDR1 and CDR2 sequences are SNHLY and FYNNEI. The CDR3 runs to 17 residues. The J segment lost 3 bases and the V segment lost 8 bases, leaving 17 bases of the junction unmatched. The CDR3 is CASVRDRASLMVYEQYF. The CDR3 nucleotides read TGTGCCAGCGTCCGGGACAGGGCCTCCTTAATGGTCTACGAGCAGTACTTC.

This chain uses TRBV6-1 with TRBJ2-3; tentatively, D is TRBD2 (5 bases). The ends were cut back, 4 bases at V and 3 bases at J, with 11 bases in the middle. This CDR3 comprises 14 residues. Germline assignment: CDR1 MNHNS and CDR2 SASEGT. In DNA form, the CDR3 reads TGTGCCAGCAGTGGCCCGGGGAGAACAGATACGCAGTATTTT. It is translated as CASSGPGRTDTQYF.

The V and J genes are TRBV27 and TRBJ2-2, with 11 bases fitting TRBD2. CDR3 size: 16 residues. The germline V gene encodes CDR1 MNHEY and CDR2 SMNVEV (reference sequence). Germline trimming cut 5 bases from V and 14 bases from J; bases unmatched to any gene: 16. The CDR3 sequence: CASSALAGGPNLSLFF. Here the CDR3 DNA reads TGTGCCAGCAGTGCTCTAGCGGGAGGTCCCAATCTTAGTCTGTTTTTT.

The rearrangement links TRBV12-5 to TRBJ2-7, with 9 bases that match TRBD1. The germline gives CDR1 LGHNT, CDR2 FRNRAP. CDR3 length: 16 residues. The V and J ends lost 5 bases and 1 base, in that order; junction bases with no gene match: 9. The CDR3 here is CASGGAGTGSSYEQYF. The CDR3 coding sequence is TGTGCTAGTGGTGGTGCAGGGACAGGGTCATCCTACGAGCAGTACTTC.

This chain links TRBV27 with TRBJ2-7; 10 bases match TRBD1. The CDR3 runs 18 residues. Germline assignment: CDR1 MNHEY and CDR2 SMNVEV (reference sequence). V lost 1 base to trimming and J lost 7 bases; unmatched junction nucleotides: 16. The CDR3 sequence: CASSLYRDRGPPVWEQYF. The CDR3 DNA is TGTGCCAGCAGTTTATACCGGGACAGGGGACCCCCCGTTTGGGAGCAGTACTTC.

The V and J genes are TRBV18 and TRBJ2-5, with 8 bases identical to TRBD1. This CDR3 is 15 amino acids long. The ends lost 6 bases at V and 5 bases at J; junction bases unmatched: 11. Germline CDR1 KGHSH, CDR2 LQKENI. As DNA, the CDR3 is TGTGCCAGCTCGATGGCTCAGGGGGCACAGGAGACCCAGTACTTC. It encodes CASSMAQGAQETQYF. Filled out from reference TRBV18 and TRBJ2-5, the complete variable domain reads NAGVMQNPRHLVRRRGQEARLRCSPMKGHSHVYWYRQLPEEGLKFMVYLQKENIIDESGMPKERFSAEFPKEGPSILRIQQVVRGDSAAYFCASSMAQGAQETQYFGPGTRLLVL.

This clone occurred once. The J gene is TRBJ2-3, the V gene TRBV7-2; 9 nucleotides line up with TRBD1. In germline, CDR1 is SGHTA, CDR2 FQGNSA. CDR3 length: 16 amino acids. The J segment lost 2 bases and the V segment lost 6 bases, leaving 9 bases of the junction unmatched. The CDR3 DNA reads TGTGCCAGCAGACTCCCTCGGGACAGGGTCACAGATACGCAGTATTTT. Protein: CASRLPRDRVTDTQYF.

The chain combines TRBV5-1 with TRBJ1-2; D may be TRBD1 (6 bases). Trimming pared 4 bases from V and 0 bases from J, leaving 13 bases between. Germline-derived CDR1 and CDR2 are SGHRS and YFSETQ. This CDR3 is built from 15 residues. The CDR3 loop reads CASSLQGWANYGYTF. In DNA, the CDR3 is TGCGCCAGCAGCCTACAGGGTTGGGCTAACTATGGCTACACCTTC.

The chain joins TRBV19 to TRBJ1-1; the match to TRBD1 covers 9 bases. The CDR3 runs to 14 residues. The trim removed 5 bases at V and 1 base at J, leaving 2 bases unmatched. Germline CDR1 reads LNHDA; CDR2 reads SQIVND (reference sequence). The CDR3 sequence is CASSPGQGNTEAFF. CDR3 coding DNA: TGTGCCAGTAGTCCGGGACAGGGGAACACTGAAGCTTTCTTT.

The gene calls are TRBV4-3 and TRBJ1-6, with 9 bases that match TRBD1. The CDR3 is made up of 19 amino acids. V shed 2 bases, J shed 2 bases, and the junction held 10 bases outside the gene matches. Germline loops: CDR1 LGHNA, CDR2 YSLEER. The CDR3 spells CASSQSNSGTGTYNSPLHF. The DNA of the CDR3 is TGCGCCAGCAGCCAATCAAATTCCGGGACAGGGACCTATAATTCACCCCTCCACTTT.

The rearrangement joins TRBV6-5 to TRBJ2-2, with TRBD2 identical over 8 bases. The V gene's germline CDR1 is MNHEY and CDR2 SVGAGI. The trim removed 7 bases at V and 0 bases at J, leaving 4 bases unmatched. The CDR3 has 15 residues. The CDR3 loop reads CASTRGGANTGELFF. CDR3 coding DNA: TGTGCCAGCACCCGGGGGGGAGCGAACACCGGGGAGCTGTTTTTT.

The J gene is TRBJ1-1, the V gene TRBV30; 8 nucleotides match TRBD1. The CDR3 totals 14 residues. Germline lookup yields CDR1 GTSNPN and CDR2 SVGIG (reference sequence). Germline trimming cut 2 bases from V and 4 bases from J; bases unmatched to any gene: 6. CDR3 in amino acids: CAWSLRTGSTEAFF. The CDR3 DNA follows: TGTGCCTGGAGTCTTCGGACAGGGAGCACTGAAGCTTTCTTT.

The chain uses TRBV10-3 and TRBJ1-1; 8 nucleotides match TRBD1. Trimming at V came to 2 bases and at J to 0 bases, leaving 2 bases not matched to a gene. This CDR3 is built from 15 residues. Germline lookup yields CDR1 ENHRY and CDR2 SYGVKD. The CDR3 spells CAISEMTGVNTEAFF. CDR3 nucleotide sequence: TGTGCCATCAGTGAGATGACAGGGGTGAACACTGAAGCTTTCTTT.

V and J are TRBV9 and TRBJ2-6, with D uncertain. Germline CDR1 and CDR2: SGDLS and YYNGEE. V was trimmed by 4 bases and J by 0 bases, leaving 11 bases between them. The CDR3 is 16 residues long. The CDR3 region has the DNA TGTGCCAGCAGCCTAACTCCGAGCTCTGGGGCCAACGTCCTGACTTTC. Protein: CASSLTPSSGANVLTF.

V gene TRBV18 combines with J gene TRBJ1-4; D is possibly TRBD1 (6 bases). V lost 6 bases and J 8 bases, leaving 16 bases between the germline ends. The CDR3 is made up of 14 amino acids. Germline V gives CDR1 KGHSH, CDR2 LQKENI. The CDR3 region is CASSPGHTGEKLFF. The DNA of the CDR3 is TGTGCCAGCTCGCCGGGACATACAGGGGAAAAACTGTTTTTT.

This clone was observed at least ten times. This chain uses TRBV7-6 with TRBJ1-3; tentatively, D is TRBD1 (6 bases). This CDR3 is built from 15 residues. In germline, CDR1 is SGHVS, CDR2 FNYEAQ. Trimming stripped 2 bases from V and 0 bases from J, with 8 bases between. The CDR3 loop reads CASSLQGRSGNTIYF. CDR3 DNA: TGTGCCAGCAGCTTACAGGGGCGCTCTGGAAACACCATATATTTT. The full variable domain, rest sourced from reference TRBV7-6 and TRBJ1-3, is GAGVSQSPRYKVTKRGQDVALRCDPISGHVSLYWYRQALGQGPEFLTYFNYEAQQDKSGLPNDRFSAERPEGSISTLTIQRTEQRDSAMYRCASSLQGRSGNTIYFGEGSWLTVV.

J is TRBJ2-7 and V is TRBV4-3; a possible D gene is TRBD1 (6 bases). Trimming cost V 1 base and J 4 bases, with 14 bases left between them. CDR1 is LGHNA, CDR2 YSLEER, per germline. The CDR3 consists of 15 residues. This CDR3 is CASSQVGPGAYEQYF. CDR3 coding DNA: TGCGCCAGCAGCCAAGTGGGCCCAGGGGCTTACGAGCAGTACTTC.

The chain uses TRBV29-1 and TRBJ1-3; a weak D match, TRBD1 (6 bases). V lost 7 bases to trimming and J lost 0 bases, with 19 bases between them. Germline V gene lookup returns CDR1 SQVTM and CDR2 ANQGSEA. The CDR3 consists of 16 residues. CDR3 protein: CSARTASDPSGNTIYF. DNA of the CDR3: TGCAGCGCCCGGACAGCTTCCGACCCCTCTGGAAACACCATATATTTT.

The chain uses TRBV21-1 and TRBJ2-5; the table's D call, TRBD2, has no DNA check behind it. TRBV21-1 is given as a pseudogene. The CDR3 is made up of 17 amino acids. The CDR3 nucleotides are TGTGCCAGCAGCAACGCCCCCAGGGAGCGGGGGAGGGAGACCCAGTACTTC. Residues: CASSNAPRERGRETQYF.

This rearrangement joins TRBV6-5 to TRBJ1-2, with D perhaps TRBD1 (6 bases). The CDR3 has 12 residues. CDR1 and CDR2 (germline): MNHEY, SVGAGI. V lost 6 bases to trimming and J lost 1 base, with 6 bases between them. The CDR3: CASRDSNYGYTF. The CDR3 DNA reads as TGTGCCAGCAGGGACAGTAACTATGGCTACACCTTC.